This T cell receptor beta chain was sequenced in a study of T cells in Graves' hyperthyroidism and ophthalmopathy (dated by TCRdb to the late 2010s). Concerning the study at large: Peripheral blood samples were taken at initial diagnosis, before any treatment was given. According to the paper, TCR Vbeta CDR3 sequencing was carried out on 135 peripheral blood samples, which came from approximately 41 ophthalmopathy, approximately 78 hyperthyroidism and roughly 17 progressor patients. The roughly 99 discovery patients were divided at random into training and test sets in a 7:3 ratio. Following sampling, methimazole starting at 30 mg daily was given to hyperthyroidism patients, and high-dose intravenous methylprednisolone was given to ophthalmopathy patients. In about 6 Graves' hyperthyroidism patients, the study also compared T-cell repertoires from thyroid tissue with T-cell repertoires from blood. A discovery cohort of about a hundred patients, about 44 with Graves' ophthalmopathy and about 58 with stable Graves' hyperthyroidism, was used to find distinguishing TCR V-J signatures. Prospective prediction of ophthalmopathy was tested in an independent validation cohort of fewer than 20 hyperthyroidism patients and 15 to 17 patients who later progressed to ophthalmopathy. Points the paper makes about the study in general: Most expanded thyroid clonotypes (frequency above 0.001) were also found in blood, which suggests that blood repertoires may mirror thyroid immune responses. Sample size was not statistically predetermined, and blinding of investigators to group allocation was not performed. In cross-validation, a model built on a 13 V-J signature told ophthalmopathy apart from stable hyperthyroidism with just under 90% sensitivity and roughly 81% specificity, and in testing the same model reached 80%/75%. In validation, the model predicted progression to ophthalmopathy a median of around 6.5 months before onset, with roughly 70% sensitivity and roughly 79% specificity.

The TCR beta CDR3 regions were amplified from the RNA transcripts. A first-round RT-PCR of the TCR CDR3 used the HTBI primer set with the Qiagen OneStep RT-PCR kit. Libraries were constructed in a second round of multiplex PCR, after which size selection and purification were carried out. Paired-end sequencing of the libraries was performed with 100 bp reads on an Illumina HiSeq2000. Turning to the authors' computational methods: SOAPnuke was used to process the raw data, throwing out any read that contained adapters or uncalled bases, had a mean Phred below 15, or lacked an exact constant-primer or identifier match. High-quality paired reads were merged using COPE v1.2.5, and each unique nucleotide sequence was defined as a clonotype. MiTCR v1.1 was used to align clonotypes to the IMGT TRBV, TRBD and TRBJ reference segments. The analysis included only V-J combinations with a frequency above 0.0001, which together covered more than 99% of the repertoires. A TCS score was defined as the ratio of F50 (clonal expansion) to E x V (chaos), with BLOSUM62-based TCRdist applied between CDR3 peptides within each V-J. Welch's t-statistics and random forest reduced several hundred V-J features to 13, which were used in a naive Bayes classifier (R e1071). TCRdb reworked the public reads: Q25 trimming with fastp, MiXCR clone assembly, productive beta chains retained. Rows matching on CDR3 protein sequence are summarized as one entry with the most common DNA and genes. It is TCRdb's table, rather than the study itself, that gives the V and J calls and clone size. This sample comprises about 380,000 distinct CDR3 sequences, about 14% of them detected only once. Around 20% of the sample comes from the top ten.

Worth noting for this clonotype: Its antigen is still unknown. No clone much larger than this one lies a single base away; base qualities are absent.

Moderately to severely active disease, a Clinical Activity Score of at least 3, a NOSPECS grade of at least 4, and a duration under 3 months were present in ophthalmopathy patients. The study excluded patients with uncontrolled infections, other autoimmune diseases, pregnancy or lactation. Diagnoses relied on clinical symptoms, serum thyroxine and TRAb, thyroid ultrasound and orbital computed tomography. PBMCs were isolated from about 10 ml of fresh peripheral blood by Ficoll-Paque density gradient centrifugation. Total RNA was extracted using Trizol reagent, and RNA quality was assessed on an Agilent 2100 Bioanalyzer. The sample taken for sequencing was blood. This sequence originates from a woman aged 25-40 years with Graves' ophthalmopathy.

The CDR3 protein: CASIRFVMNQPQHF. The nucleotides are TGCGCCAGCATTCGGTTTGTGATGAATCAGCCCCAGCATTTT. The V and J genes are TRBV10-1 and TRBJ1-5; the D gene is not confidently resolved. The germline ends are 14 bases apart after V is trimmed by 7 bases and J by 4 bases. The germline V gene encodes CDR1 WNHNN and CDR2 SYGVQD (reference sequence). The CDR3 runs 14 amino acids, cysteine and phenylalanine included. CDR3 DNA is the only sequence kept; it has 42 bases, read in frame from the first base.